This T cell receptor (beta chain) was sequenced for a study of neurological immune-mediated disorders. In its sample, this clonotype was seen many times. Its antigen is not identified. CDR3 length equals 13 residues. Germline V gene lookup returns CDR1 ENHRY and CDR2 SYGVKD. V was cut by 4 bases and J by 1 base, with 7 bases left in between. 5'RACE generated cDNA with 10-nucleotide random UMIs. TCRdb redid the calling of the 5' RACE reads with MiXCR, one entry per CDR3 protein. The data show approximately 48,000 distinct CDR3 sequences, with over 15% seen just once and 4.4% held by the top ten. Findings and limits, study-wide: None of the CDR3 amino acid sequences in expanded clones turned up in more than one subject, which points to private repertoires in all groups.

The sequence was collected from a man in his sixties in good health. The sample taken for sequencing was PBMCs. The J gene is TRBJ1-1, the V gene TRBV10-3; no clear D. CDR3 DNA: TGTGCCATCAGTGGTCAACCGAACACTGAAGCTTTCTTT. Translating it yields CAISGQPNTEAFF.